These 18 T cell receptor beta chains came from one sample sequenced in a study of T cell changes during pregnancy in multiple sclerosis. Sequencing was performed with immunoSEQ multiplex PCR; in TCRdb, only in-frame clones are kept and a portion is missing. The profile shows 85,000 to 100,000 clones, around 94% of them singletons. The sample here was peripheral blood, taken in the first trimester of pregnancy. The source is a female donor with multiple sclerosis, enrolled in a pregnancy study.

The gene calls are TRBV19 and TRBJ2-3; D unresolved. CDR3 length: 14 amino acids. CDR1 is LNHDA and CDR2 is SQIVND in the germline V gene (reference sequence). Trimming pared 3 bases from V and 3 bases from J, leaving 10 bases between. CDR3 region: CASSIPDSTDTQYF. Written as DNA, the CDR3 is TGTGCCAGTAGTATTCCAGATTCTACAGATACGCAGTATTTT.

CDR3 nucleotide sequence: TGTGCCAGCAGTCCCATGCACCTAACAGGGTACGAGCAGTACTTC. Translating it yields CASSPMHLTGYEQYF. The chain combines TRBV27 with TRBJ2-7; TRBD1 might be the D (6 bases). The CDR3 covers 15 residues. Germline CDR1 is MNHEY and CDR2 is SMNVEV (reference sequence). Trimming left V 5 bases short and J 4 bases short, with 18 bases between.

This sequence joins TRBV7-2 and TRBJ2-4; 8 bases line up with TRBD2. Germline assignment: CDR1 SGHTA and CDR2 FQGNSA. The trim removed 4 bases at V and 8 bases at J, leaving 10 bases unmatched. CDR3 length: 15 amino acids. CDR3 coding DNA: TGTGCCAGCAGCTCGCAGACTAGCGCAGGGGACATTCAGTACTTC. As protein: CASSSQTSAGDIQYF.

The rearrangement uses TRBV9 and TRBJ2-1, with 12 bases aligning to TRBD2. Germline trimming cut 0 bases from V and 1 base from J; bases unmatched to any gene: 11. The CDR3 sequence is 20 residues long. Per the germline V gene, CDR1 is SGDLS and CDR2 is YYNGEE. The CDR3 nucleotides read TGTGCCAGCAGCGTAGTAGGGGGACTAGCGGGTAATCCTTCCTACAATGAGCAGTTCTTC. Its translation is CASSVVGGLAGNPSYNEQFF.

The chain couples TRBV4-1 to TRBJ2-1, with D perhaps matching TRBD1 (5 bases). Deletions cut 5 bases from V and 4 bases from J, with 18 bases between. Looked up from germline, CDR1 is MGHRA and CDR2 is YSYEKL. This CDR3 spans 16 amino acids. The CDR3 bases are TGCGCCAGCAGCTCAGTAGAAACAGGTTTATACAATGAGCAGTTCTTC. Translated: CASSSVETGLYNEQFF.

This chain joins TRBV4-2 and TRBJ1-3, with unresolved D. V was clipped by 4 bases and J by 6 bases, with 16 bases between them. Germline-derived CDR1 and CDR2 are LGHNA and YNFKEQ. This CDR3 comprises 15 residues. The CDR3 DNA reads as TGTGCCAGCAGCCCAGAGGTCGGGGTCAAAAACACCATATATTTT. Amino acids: CASSPEVGVKNTIYF.

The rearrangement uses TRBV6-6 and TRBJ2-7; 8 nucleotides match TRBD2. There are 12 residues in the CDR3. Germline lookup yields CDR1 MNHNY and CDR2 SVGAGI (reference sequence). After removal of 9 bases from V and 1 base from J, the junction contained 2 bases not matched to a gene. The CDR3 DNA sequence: TGTGCCAGTAGCGGGGCATCCTACGAGCAGTACTTC. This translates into CASSGASYEQYF.

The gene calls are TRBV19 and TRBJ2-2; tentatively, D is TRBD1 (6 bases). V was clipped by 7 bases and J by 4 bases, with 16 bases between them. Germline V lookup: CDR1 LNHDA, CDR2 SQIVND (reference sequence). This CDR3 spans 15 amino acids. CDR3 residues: CASTTVTGGTGELFF. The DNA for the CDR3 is TGTGCCAGTACCACTGTGACAGGCGGCACCGGGGAGCTGTTTTTT.

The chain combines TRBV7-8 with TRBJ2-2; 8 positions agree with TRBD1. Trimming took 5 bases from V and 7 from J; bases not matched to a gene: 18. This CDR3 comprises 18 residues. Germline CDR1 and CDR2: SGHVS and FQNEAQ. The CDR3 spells CASSQRQGQGANIGELFF. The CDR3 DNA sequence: TGTGCCAGCAGCCAACGCCAGGGCCAGGGGGCGAATATCGGGGAGCTGTTTTTT.

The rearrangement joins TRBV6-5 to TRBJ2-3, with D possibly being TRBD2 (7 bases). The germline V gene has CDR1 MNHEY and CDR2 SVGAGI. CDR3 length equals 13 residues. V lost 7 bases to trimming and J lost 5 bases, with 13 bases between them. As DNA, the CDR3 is TGTGCCAGCACCCCGGGGGGCCAAGATACGCAGTATTTT. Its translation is CASTPGGQDTQYF.

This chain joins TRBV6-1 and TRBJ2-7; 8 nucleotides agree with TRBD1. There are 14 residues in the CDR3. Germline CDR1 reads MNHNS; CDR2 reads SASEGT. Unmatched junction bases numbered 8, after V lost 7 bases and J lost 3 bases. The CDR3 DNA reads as TGTGCCAGCACTCCGACAGGGGCGCGCTACGAGCAGTACTTC. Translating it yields CASTPTGARYEQYF.

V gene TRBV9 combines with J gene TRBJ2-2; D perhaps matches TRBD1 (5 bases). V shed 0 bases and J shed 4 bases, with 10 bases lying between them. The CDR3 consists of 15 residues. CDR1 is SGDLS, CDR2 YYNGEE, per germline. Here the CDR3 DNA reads TGTGCCAGCAGCGTAGTACAGGAGTCCACCGGGGAGCTGTTTTTT. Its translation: CASSVVQESTGELFF.

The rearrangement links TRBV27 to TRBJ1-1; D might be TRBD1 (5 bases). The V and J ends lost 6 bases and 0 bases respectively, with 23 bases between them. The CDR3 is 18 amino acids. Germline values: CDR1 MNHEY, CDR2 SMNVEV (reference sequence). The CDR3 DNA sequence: TGTGCCAGCAGGGTGACCTTGCGGGACCCAACAATGAACACTGAAGCTTTCTTT. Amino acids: CASRVTLRDPTMNTEAFF.

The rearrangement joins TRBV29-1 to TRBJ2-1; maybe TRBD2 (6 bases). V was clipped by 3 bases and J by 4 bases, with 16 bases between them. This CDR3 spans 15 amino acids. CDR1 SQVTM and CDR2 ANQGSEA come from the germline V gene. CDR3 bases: TGCAGCGTTGAGCCGAGCGGGTCAGGGTACAATGAGCAGTTCTTC. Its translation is CSVEPSGSGYNEQFF.

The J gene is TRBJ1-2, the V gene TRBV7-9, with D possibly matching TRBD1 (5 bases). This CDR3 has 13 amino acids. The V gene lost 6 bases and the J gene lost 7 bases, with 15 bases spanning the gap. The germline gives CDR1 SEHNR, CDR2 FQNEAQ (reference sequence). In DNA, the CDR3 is TGTGCCAGCAGTTCTACAAGGGGCAGTGGCTACACCTTC. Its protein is CASSSTRGSGYTF.

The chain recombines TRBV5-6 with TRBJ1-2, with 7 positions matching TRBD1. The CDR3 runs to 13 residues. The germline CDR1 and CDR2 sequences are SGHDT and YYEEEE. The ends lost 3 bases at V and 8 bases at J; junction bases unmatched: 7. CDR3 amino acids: CASSYPQGTGYTF. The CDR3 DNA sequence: TGTGCCAGCAGCTACCCACAGGGGACGGGCTACACCTTC.

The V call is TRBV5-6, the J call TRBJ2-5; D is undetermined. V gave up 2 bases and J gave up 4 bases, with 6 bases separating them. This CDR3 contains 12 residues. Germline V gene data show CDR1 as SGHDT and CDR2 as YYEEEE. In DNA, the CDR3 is TGTGCCAGCAGCTTTAACGGAGAGACCCAGTACTTC. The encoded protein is CASSFNGETQYF.

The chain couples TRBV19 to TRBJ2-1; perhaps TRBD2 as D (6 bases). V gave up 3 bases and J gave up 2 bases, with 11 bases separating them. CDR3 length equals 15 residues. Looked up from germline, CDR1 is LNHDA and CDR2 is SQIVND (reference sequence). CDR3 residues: CASSIGTHTYNEQFF. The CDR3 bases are TGTGCCAGTAGTATTGGGACTCATACCTACAATGAGCAGTTCTTC.